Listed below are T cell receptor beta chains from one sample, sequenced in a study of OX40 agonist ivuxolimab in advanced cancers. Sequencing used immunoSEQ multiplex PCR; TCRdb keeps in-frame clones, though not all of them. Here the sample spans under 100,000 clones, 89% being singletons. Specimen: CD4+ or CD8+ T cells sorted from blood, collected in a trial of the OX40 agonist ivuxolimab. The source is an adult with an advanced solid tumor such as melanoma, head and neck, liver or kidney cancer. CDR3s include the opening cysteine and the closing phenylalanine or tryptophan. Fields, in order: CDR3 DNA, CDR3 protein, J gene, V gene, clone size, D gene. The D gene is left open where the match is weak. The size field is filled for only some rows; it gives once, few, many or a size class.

CDR3nt: TGTGCCAGCAGTTGGGGACACAACTCTGGGGCCAACGTCCTGACTTTC; CDR3aa: CASSWGHNSGANVLTF; j_gene: TRBJ2-6; v_gene: TRBV6-5; abundance: -; d_gene: -
CDR3nt: TGTGCCAGCAGCTCCGGAGGGGGGAGCAATCAGCCCCAGCATTTT; CDR3aa: CASSSGGGSNQPQHF; j_gene: TRBJ1-5; v_gene: TRBV7-2; abundance: few; d_gene: -
CDR3nt: TGTGCCAGCAGGCTGACAGCAAGCGGTAGCTACACCTTC; CDR3aa: CASRLTASGSYTF; j_gene: TRBJ1-2; v_gene: TRBV14; abundance: few; d_gene: -
CDR3nt: TGTGCCAGCAGCTTAGGCGGACAGGGATTTAACTACGAGCAGTACTTC; CDR3aa: CASSLGGQGFNYEQYF; j_gene: TRBJ2-7; v_gene: TRBV11-3; abundance: -; d_gene: TRBD1
CDR3nt: TGTGCCAGCAGCTTGGGGGGCGTGGATGCTGAAGCTTTCTTT; CDR3aa: CASSLGGVDAEAFF; j_gene: TRBJ1-1; v_gene: TRBV7-9; abundance: once; d_gene: -
CDR3nt: TGTGCCAGCAGCTTAAGGCCAGGTGATTCCACCGGGGAGCTGTTTTTT; CDR3aa: CASSLRPGDSTGELFF; j_gene: TRBJ2-2; v_gene: TRBV7-9; abundance: -; d_gene: -
CDR3nt: TGTGCCAGCAGTCTTTCGGGGCTAGCGTATGAAAAACTGTTTTTT; CDR3aa: CASSLSGLAYEKLFF; j_gene: TRBJ1-4; v_gene: TRBV6-5; abundance: -; d_gene: -
CDR3nt: TGTGCCAGCAGCCAAGATTCGGTGTCTGAGCAGTTCTTC; CDR3aa: CASSQDSVSEQFF; j_gene: TRBJ2-1; v_gene: TRBV4-2; abundance: -; d_gene: -
CDR3nt: TGTGCCAGCAGTTTTTCACAGGGGGGCTATGGCTACACCTTC; CDR3aa: CASSFSQGGYGYTF; j_gene: TRBJ1-2; v_gene: TRBV2; abundance: -; d_gene: TRBD1
CDR3nt: TGCGCCAGCAGCCTTCCCGGACAGGGGATCGGGAATGAGCAGTTCTTC; CDR3aa: CASSLPGQGIGNEQFF; j_gene: TRBJ2-1; v_gene: TRBV4-1; abundance: -; d_gene: TRBD1
CDR3nt: TGTGCCAGCACCCCTCCATCCACCTATGGCTACACCTTC; CDR3aa: CASTPPSTYGYTF; j_gene: TRBJ1-2; v_gene: TRBV7-2; abundance: -; d_gene: -
CDR3nt: TGCGCCAGCAGCTTGGGACAGGGGGCCTACGAGCAGTACTTC; CDR3aa: CASSLGQGAYEQYF; j_gene: TRBJ2-7; v_gene: TRBV5-1; abundance: -; d_gene: TRBD1
CDR3nt: TGTGCCAGCAGTTACGCAGGGGGCACAGATACGCAGTATTTT; CDR3aa: CASSYAGGTDTQYF; j_gene: TRBJ2-3; v_gene: TRBV6-5; abundance: -; d_gene: -
CDR3nt: TGTGCCAGAAGCGACCGGTGGGCTAGCGCCTACGAGCAGTACTTC; CDR3aa: CARSDRWASAYEQYF; j_gene: TRBJ2-7; v_gene: TRBV5-3; abundance: -; d_gene: -
CDR3nt: TGTGCCAGCAGCTCAGGACAGTTGGATACGCAGTATTTT; CDR3aa: CASSSGQLDTQYF; j_gene: TRBJ2-3; v_gene: TRBV7-3; abundance: -; d_gene: -
CDR3nt: TGTGCCAGCAGCTTGGCCCCCGAGACTGAAGCTTTCTTT; CDR3aa: CASSLAPETEAFF; j_gene: TRBJ1-1; v_gene: TRBV5-4; abundance: -; d_gene: -
CDR3nt: TGTGCCAGCAGCTTAGATCAGGGTGTGAACACTGAAGCTTTCTTT; CDR3aa: CASSLDQGVNTEAFF; j_gene: TRBJ1-1; v_gene: TRBV7-6; abundance: -; d_gene: -
CDR3nt: TGTGCCAGCACCGTAGGGTCGCTAGCCAGGTTTGGCTACACCTTC; CDR3aa: CASTVGSLARFGYTF; j_gene: TRBJ1-2; v_gene: TRBV11-2; abundance: -; d_gene: -
CDR3nt: TGTGCCAGCAGCTTAGCTCTAGCGGGCGCAAATTACAATGAGCAGTTCTTC; CDR3aa: CASSLALAGANYNEQFF; j_gene: TRBJ2-1; v_gene: TRBV7-2; abundance: -; d_gene: TRBD2
CDR3nt: TGTGCCAGCAGTTTAACGTCGACAGGCTCGTCTGGAAACACCATATATTTT; CDR3aa: CASSLTSTGSSGNTIYF; j_gene: TRBJ1-3; v_gene: TRBV28; abundance: -; d_gene: -
CDR3nt: TGTGCCTGGAGGGGGTGGGTAGAAAGCACTGAAGCTTTCTTT; CDR3aa: CAWRGWVESTEAFF; j_gene: TRBJ1-1; v_gene: TRBV30; abundance: -; d_gene: -
CDR3nt: TGTGCCAGCAGGCCCCGACAGGATGGCACTGAAGCTTTCTTT; CDR3aa: CASRPRQDGTEAFF; j_gene: TRBJ1-1; v_gene: TRBV27; abundance: -; d_gene: -
CDR3nt: TGTGCCAGCAGCGGCCGGACTAGCCCCCTGAGGGATACGCAGTATTTT; CDR3aa: CASSGRTSPLRDTQYF; j_gene: TRBJ2-3; v_gene: TRBV9; abundance: -; d_gene: TRBD2
CDR3nt: TGTGCCTGGAGGGGGACAGGGGGCAATTCACCCCTCCACTTT; CDR3aa: CAWRGTGGNSPLHF; j_gene: TRBJ1-6; v_gene: TRBV30; abundance: -; d_gene: TRBD1
CDR3nt: TGTGCCAGCAGCTTACTTGCGGAGCTGTTTTTT; CDR3aa: CASSLLAELFF; j_gene: TRBJ2-2; v_gene: TRBV7-2; abundance: -; d_gene: -
CDR3nt: TGTGCCAGCAGCCCCCGGGGGCACCTATCCTACAATGAGCAGTTCTTC; CDR3aa: CASSPRGHLSYNEQFF; j_gene: TRBJ2-1; v_gene: TRBV7-9; abundance: few; d_gene: -
CDR3nt: TGTGCCAGCAGCCTGGACAGCCTACAAGAGACCCAGTACTTC; CDR3aa: CASSLDSLQETQYF; j_gene: TRBJ2-5; v_gene: TRBV7-2; abundance: -; d_gene: -
CDR3nt: TGTGCCAGCACAGCGCGAGTCAAAGCTTTCTTT; CDR3aa: CASTARVKAFF; j_gene: TRBJ1-1; v_gene: TRBV2; abundance: -; d_gene: -
CDR3nt: TGTGCCAGCTCACGATTAGCCGGGACTAGCGGTTACACAGATACGCAGTATTTT; CDR3aa: CASSRLAGTSGYTDTQYF; j_gene: TRBJ2-3; v_gene: TRBV18; abundance: -; d_gene: TRBD2
CDR3nt: TGTGCCAGCAGGGACGGCGGATCCTACGAGCAGTACTTC; CDR3aa: CASRDGGSYEQYF; j_gene: TRBJ2-7; v_gene: TRBV25-1; abundance: -; d_gene: -
CDR3nt: TGTGCCAGCAATATCGGGGGACAGGGGTGGCACGAGCAGTACTTC; CDR3aa: CASNIGGQGWHEQYF; j_gene: TRBJ2-7; v_gene: TRBV9; abundance: once; d_gene: TRBD1
CDR3nt: TGTGCCAGCAGTACCTTGGACAGGCGGAGCTATGGCTACACCTTC; CDR3aa: CASSTLDRRSYGYTF; j_gene: TRBJ1-2; v_gene: TRBV6-1; abundance: once; d_gene: TRBD1
CDR3nt: TGTGCCAGCAGCCGTAGCGGGAGCACAGATACGCAGTATTTT; CDR3aa: CASSRSGSTDTQYF; j_gene: TRBJ2-3; v_gene: TRBV7-2; abundance: -; d_gene: TRBD2
CDR3nt: TGTGCCAGCAGTTTGGGGGGACAGAATAATGAAAAACTGTTTTTT; CDR3aa: CASSLGGQNNEKLFF; j_gene: TRBJ1-4; v_gene: TRBV28; abundance: once; d_gene: TRBD1
CDR3nt: TGTGCCAGCAGCTTGGTGTGGCAGGGTAGGGACGAGCAGTACTTC; CDR3aa: CASSLVWQGRDEQYF; j_gene: TRBJ2-7; v_gene: TRBV5-4; abundance: -; d_gene: -
CDR3nt: TGTGCCAGTAGTATAGATCGGAGTAGTGAGGAGACCCAGTACTTC; CDR3aa: CASSIDRSSEETQYF; j_gene: TRBJ2-5; v_gene: TRBV19; abundance: -; d_gene: -
CDR3nt: TGTGCCAGCAGCTCGACAGCTAACTATGGCTACACCTTC; CDR3aa: CASSSTANYGYTF; j_gene: TRBJ1-2; v_gene: TRBV5-5; abundance: -; d_gene: -
CDR3nt: TGTGCCAGCAGTGTCCAGCGGGGTGAAGAGACCCAGTACTTC; CDR3aa: CASSVQRGEETQYF; j_gene: TRBJ2-5; v_gene: TRBV2; abundance: -; d_gene: TRBD2
CDR3nt: TGTGCCAGCAGCTTAGTGAACACTGAAGCTTTCTTT; CDR3aa: CASSLVNTEAFF; j_gene: TRBJ1-1; v_gene: TRBV5-6; abundance: -; d_gene: -
CDR3nt: TGTGCCAGCATTACTAGCGGGGGATACAATGAGCAGTTCTTC; CDR3aa: CASITSGGYNEQFF; j_gene: TRBJ2-1; v_gene: TRBV6-1; abundance: -; d_gene: TRBD2
CDR3nt: TGTGCCAGCAGCTTGACAGGGGAATTGGCTGGCTACACCTTC; CDR3aa: CASSLTGELAGYTF; j_gene: TRBJ1-2; v_gene: TRBV5-4; abundance: few; d_gene: TRBD1
CDR3nt: TGTGCCAGCAGCCAAGATTTCCGGGACAACAGGGAGCAGTACTTC; CDR3aa: CASSQDFRDNREQYF; j_gene: TRBJ2-7; v_gene: TRBV4-2; abundance: -; d_gene: -
CDR3nt: TGTGCCAGCACTAGGCAGGGGAAATCTGGAAACACCATATATTTT; CDR3aa: CASTRQGKSGNTIYF; j_gene: TRBJ1-3; v_gene: TRBV6-5; abundance: -; d_gene: -
CDR3nt: TGTGCCAGCACCCAGGGGGGACCGGCACACAATGAGCAGTTCTTC; CDR3aa: CASTQGGPAHNEQFF; j_gene: TRBJ2-1; v_gene: TRBV28; abundance: -; d_gene: -